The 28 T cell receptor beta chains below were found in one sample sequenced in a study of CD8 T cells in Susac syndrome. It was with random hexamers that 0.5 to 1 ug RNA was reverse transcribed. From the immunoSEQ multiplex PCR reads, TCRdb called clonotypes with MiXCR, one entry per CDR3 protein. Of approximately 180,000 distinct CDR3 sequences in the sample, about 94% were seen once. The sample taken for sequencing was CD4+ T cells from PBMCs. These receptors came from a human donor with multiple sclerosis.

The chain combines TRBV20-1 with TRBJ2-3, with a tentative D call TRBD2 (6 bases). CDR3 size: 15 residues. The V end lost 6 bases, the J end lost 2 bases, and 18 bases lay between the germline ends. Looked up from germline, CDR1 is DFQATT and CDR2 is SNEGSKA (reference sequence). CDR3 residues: CSAPGLLHTTDTQYF. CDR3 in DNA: TGCAGTGCCCCGGGACTCCTTCACACCACAGATACGCAGTATTTT.

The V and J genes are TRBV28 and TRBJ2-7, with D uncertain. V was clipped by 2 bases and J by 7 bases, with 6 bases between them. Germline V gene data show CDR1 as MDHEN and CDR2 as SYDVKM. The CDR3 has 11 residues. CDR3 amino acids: CASSLTREQYF. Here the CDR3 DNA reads TGTGCCAGCAGTTTAACGAGGGAGCAGTACTTC. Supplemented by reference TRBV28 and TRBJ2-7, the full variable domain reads DVKVTQSSRYLVKRTGEKVFLECVQDMDHENMFWYRQDPGLGLRLIYFSYDVKMKEKGDIPEGYSVSREKKERFSLILESASTNQTSMYLCASSLTREQYFGPGTRLTVT.

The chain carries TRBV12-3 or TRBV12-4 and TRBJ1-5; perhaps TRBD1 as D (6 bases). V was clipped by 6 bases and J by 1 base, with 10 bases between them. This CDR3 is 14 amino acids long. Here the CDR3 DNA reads TGTGCCAGCAGGCCCCAGGGGAGCAATCAGCCCCAGCATTTT. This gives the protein CASRPQGSNQPQHF.

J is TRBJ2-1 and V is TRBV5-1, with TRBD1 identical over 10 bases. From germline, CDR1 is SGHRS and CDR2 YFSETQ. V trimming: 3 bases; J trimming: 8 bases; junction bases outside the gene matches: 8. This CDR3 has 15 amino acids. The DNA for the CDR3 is TGCGCCAGCAGCTCGACAGGGGGCAATACCCATGAGCAGTTCTTC. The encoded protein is CASSSTGGNTHEQFF.

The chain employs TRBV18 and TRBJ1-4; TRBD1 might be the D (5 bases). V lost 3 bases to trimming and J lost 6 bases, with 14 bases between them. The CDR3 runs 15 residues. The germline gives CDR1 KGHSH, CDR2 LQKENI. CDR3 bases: TGTGCCAGCTCACCTAGCGGACGGGACTATGAAAAACTGTTTTTT. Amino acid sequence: CASSPSGRDYEKLFF.

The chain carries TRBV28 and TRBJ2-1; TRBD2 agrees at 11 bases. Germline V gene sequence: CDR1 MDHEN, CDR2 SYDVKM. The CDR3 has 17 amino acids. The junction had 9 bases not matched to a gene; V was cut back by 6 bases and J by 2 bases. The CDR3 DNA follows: TGTGCCAGCAGCCTTGGGACTAGCGGACTCACCTACAATGAGCAGTTCTTC. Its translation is CASSLGTSGLTYNEQFF.

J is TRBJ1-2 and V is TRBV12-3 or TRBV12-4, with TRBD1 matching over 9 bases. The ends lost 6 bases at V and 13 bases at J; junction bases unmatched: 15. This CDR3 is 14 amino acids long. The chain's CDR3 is CASRVSGQGYAPTF. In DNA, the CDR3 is TGTGCCAGCAGAGTATCGGGACAGGGTTACGCTCCCACCTTC.

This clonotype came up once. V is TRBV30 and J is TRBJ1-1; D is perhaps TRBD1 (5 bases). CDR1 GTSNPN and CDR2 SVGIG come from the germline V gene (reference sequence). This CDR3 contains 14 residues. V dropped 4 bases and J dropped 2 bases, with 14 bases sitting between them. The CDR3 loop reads CAWMIWGFNTEAFF. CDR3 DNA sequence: TGTGCCTGGATGATTTGGGGGTTTAACACTGAAGCTTTCTTT.

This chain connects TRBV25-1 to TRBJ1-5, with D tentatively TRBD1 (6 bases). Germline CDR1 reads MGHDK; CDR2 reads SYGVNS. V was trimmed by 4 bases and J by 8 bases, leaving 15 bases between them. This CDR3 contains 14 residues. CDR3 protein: CASSGRGGQEPQHF. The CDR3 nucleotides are TGTGCCAGCAGTGGCCGGGGGGGCCAAGAGCCCCAGCATTTT.

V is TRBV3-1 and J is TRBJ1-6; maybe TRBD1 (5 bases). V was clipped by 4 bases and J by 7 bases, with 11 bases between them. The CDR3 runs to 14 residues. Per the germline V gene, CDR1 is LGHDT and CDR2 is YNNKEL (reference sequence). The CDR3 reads CASSRGHENSPLHF. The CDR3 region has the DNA TGTGCCAGCAGCCGAGGACATGAAAATTCACCCCTCCACTTT.

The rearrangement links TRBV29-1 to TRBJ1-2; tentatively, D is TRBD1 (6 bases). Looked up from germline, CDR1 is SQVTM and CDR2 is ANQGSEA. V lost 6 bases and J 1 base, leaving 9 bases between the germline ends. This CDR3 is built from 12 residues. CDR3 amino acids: CSVTDSNYGYTF. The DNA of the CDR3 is TGCAGCGTCACGGACAGTAACTATGGCTACACCTTC.

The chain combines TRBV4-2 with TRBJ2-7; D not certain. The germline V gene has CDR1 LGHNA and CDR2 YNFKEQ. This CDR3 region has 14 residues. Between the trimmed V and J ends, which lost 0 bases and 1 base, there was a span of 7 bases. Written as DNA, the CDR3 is TGTGCCAGCAGCCAAGATACAGCTTCCTACGAGCAGTACTTC. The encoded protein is CASSQDTASYEQYF.

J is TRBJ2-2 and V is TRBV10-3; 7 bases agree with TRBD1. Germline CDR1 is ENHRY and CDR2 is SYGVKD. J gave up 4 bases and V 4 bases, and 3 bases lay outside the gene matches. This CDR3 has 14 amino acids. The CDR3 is CAISAQGVTGELFF. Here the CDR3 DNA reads TGTGCCATCAGTGCCCAGGGGGTCACCGGGGAGCTGTTTTTT.

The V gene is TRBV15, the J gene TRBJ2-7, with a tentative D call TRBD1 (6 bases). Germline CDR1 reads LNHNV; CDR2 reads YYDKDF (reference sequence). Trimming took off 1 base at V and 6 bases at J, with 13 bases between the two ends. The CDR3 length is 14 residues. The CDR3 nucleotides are TGTGCCACCAGCAGAGTGGGGGCCGGGGCCGAGCAGTACTTC. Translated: CATSRVGAGAEQYF.

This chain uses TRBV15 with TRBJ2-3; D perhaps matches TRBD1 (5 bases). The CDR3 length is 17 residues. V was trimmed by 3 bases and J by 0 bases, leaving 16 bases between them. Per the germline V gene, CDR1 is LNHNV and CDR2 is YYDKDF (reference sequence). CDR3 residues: CATSRETAIFSTDTQYF. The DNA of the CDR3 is TGTGCCACCAGCAGGGAGACAGCGATCTTTAGCACAGATACGCAGTATTTT.

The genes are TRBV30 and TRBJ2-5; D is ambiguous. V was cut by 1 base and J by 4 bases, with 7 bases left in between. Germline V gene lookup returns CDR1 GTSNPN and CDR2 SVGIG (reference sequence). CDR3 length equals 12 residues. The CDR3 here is CAWSARVETQYF. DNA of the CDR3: TGTGCCTGGAGTGCCCGGGTAGAGACCCAGTACTTC.

CDR3 protein: CASSPRTGMNTEAFF. The CDR3, as DNA: TGTGCCAGCAGCCCACGGACAGGGATGAACACTGAAGCTTTCTTT. V usage is TRBV7-2 and J usage is TRBJ1-1; 8 positions match TRBD1. Trimming cost V 5 bases and J 0 bases; bases outside gene matches: 5. The CDR3 covers 15 residues. In germline, CDR1 is SGHTA, CDR2 FQGNSA.

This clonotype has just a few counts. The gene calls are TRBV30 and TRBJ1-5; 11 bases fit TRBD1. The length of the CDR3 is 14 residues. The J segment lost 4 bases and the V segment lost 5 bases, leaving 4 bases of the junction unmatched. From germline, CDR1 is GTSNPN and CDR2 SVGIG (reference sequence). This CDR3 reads CAWGQGAGNQPQHF. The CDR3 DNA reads TGTGCCTGGGGACAGGGGGCTGGGAATCAGCCCCAGCATTTT.

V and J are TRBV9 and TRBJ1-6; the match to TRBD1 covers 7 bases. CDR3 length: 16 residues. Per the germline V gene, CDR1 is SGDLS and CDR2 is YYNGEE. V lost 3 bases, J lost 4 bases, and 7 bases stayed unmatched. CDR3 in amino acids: CASSALEGAYNSPLHF. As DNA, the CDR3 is TGTGCCAGCAGCGCCCTTGAGGGGGCTTATAATTCACCCCTCCACTTT.

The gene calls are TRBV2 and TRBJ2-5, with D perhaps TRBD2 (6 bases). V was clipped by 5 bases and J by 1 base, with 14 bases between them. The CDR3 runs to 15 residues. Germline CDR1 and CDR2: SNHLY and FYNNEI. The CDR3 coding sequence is TGTGCCAGCAGTCCCCGGGACTCTCTCCAAGAGACCCAGTACTTC. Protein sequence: CASSPRDSLQETQYF.

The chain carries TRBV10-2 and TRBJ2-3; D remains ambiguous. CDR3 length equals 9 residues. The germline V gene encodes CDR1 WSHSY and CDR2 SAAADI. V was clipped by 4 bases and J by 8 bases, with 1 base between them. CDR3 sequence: CASSGTQYF. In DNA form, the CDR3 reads TGCGCCAGCAGTGGTACGCAGTATTTT.

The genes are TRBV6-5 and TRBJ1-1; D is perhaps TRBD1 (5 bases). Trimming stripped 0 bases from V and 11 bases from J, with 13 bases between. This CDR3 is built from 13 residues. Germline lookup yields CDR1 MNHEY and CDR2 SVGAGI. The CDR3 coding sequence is TGTGCCAGCAGTTACTCGAGAGGGGTCCGTGCTTTCTTT. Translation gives CASSYSRGVRAFF.

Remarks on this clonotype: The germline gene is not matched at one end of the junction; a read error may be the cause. The CDR3 DNA is TGTGCCAGCAGGGTGTCTCGGGGGAGAGCCGACTTC. The encoded protein is CASRVSRGRADF. This chain links TRBV28 with TRBJ2-7; tentatively, D is TRBD2 (6 bases). Germline CDR1 is MDHEN and CDR2 is SYDVKM. CDR3 size: 12 residues. The complete variable domain, with remaining parts taken from reference TRBV28 and TRBJ2-7, reads DVKVTQSSRYLVKRTGEKVFLECVQDMDHENMFWYRQDPGLGLRLIYFSYDVKMKEKGDIPEGYSVSREKKERFSLILESASTNQTSMYLCASRVSRGRADFGPGTRLTVT.

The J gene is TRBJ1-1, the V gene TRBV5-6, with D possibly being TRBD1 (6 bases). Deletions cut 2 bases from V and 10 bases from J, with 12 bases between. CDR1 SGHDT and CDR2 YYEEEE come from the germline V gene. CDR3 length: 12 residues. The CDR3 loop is CASSFQQGGAFF. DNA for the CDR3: TGTGCCAGCAGCTTCCAACAGGGTGGAGCTTTCTTT.

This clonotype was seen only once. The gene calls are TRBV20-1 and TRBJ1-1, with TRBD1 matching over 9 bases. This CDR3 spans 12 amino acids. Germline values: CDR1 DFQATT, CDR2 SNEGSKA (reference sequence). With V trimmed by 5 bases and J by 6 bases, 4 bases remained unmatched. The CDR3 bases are TGCAGTGCTGAAACAGGGGGCCCTGAAGCTTTCTTT. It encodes CSAETGGPEAFF.

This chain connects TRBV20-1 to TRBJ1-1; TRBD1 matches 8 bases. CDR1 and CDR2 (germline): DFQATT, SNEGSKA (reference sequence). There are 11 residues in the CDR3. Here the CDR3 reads CRDTGGTEAFF. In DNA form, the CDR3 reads TGCAGGGACACAGGGGGCACTGAAGCTTTCTTT.

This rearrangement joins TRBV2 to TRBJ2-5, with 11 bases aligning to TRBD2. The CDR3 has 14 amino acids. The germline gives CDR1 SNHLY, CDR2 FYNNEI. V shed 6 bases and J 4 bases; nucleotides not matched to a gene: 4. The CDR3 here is CASSVAGGTETQYF. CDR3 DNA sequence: TGTGCCAGCAGCGTAGCGGGGGGGACAGAGACCCAGTACTTC.

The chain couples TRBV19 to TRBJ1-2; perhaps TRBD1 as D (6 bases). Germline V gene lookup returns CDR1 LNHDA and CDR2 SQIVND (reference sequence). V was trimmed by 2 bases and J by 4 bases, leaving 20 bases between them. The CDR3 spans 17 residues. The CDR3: CASSISGHQGPGYGYTF. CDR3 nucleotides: TGTGCCAGTAGTATATCGGGACACCAGGGGCCTGGCTATGGCTACACCTTC.